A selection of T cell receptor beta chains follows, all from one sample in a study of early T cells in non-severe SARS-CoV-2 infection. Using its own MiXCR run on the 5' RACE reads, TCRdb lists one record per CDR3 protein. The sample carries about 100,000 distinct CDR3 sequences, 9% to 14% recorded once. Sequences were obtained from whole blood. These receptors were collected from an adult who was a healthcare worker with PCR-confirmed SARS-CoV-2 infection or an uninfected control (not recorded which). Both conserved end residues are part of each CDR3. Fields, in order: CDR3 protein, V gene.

cdr3_aa: CSVARQGNTGELFF
v_call: TRBV29-1

cdr3_aa: CASSQGGTGSADTQYF
v_call: TRBV4-2

cdr3_aa: CASSLTGTSNTGELFF
v_call: TRBV7-3

cdr3_aa: CASSVGTGSIGDEQYF
v_call: TRBV9

cdr3_aa: CASSPETVNQPQHF
v_call: TRBV18

cdr3_aa: CASRRTGTNYGYTF
v_call: TRBV6-4

cdr3_aa: CASSLAGTNYEQYF
v_call: TRBV7-2

cdr3_aa: CASSLVESLYGYTF
v_call: TRBV7-2

cdr3_aa: CASSLGQGYEKLFF
v_call: TRBV12-3/TRBV12-4

cdr3_aa: CASSTQTGADYNEQFF
v_call: TRBV9

cdr3_aa: CASSQERASDTQYF
v_call: TRBV14

cdr3_aa: CASSPLSGTGDYNEQFF
v_call: TRBV12-3/TRBV12-4

cdr3_aa: CASSAAGTGTDTQYF
v_call: TRBV7-9

cdr3_aa: CSAGLAENTGELFF
v_call: TRBV29-1

cdr3_aa: CASSYDRGNNEQFF
v_call: TRBV12-3/TRBV12-4

cdr3_aa: CASSQRGGSNQPQHF
v_call: TRBV3-1

cdr3_aa: CASSLERGLSYEQYF
v_call: TRBV7-2

cdr3_aa: CASSLQGYEAFF
v_call: TRBV12-3/TRBV12-4

cdr3_aa: CAIGGGSSSGNTIYF
v_call: TRBV10-3

cdr3_aa: CSVAGGRYEQYF
v_call: TRBV29-1

cdr3_aa: CASSWTGQGEGQYF
v_call: TRBV5-5

cdr3_aa: CASSYSSGQGGTEAFF
v_call: TRBV6-5

cdr3_aa: CAWSPWTGATEAFF
v_call: TRBV30

cdr3_aa: CASSLGTGIDTQYF
v_call: TRBV7-8

cdr3_aa: CASSIDRGPYNEQFF
v_call: TRBV5-1

cdr3_aa: CASSLSRGLNEKLFF
v_call: TRBV11-2

cdr3_aa: CASSQVGEYNEQFF
v_call: TRBV4-1

cdr3_aa: CASKGQSNTGELFF
v_call: TRBV6-1

cdr3_aa: CASSFGGPYEQYF
v_call: TRBV28

cdr3_aa: CASSLVTGSNEQYF
v_call: TRBV7-2

cdr3_aa: CASSATGTAFF
v_call: TRBV25-1

cdr3_aa: CASSKTGTSQETQYF
v_call: TRBV6-2/TRBV6-3

cdr3_aa: CASSEREMGEQYF
v_call: TRBV10-1

cdr3_aa: CASSLDRNEQYF
v_call: TRBV11-2

cdr3_aa: CATSDSGGARGQPQHF
v_call: TRBV24-1